A selection of T cell receptor beta chains follows, all from one sample in a study of OX40 agonist ivuxolimab in advanced cancers. The protocol was immunoSEQ multiplex PCR, while the TCRdb copy is restricted to in-frame clones and leaves out a portion. Of about 55,000 clones listed, roughly four fifths are singletons. The sample in question was CD4+ or CD8+ T cells sorted from blood, obtained in a trial of the OX40 agonist ivuxolimab. The receptors come from an adult with an advanced solid tumor such as melanoma, head and neck, liver or kidney cancer. CDR3s include the opening cysteine and the closing phenylalanine or tryptophan. D genes are given only for firm matches. Expanded clones are given a class, and other clones once, few, many or no size at all.

>TRBV6-5|TRBJ2-7|NA|NA
TGTGCCAGCAGTGGAGGGCGGTATACCTACGAGCAGTACTTC
CASSGGRYTYEQYF
>TRBV4-1|TRBJ2-1|NA|once
TGCGCCAGCAGCCAGCTAGTACAGGGCACCGATGAGCAGTTCTTC
CASSQLVQGTDEQFF
>TRBV11-3|TRBJ2-1|TRBD2|NA
TGTGCCAGCAGCTTCTCCCCGAGCGGGGGGAATGAGCAGTTCTTC
CASSFSPSGGNEQFF
>TRBV9|TRBJ2-3|TRBD1|NA
TGTGCCAGCAGCCCTAGGGGGCAGACCAGCACAGATACGCAGTATTTT
CASSPRGQTSTDTQYF
>TRBV6-5|TRBJ2-7|TRBD1|NA
TGTGCCAGCAGTTTGGGACAGGGGGACGAGCAGTACTTC
CASSLGQGDEQYF
>TRBV10-3|TRBJ2-1|NA|NA
TGTGCCATCCGAAAGTGGGGTGGGCATGAGCAGTTCTTC
CAIRKWGGHEQFF
>TRBV7-8|TRBJ2-1|NA|few
TGTGCCAGCAGCGTTGATACCAACTCCTACAATGAGCAGTTCTTC
CASSVDTNSYNEQFF
>TRBV27|TRBJ2-1|NA|NA
TGTGCCAGCCGGGGCTCGGAGCAGTTCTTC
CASRGSEQFF
>TRBV7-9|TRBJ2-7|NA|NA
TGTGCCAGCAGCTCCTCCGGGACGGCATCCTACGAGCAGTACTTC
CASSSSGTASYEQYF
>TRBV28|TRBJ2-1|TRBD2|NA
TGTGCCAGCAGACTAGCGGGAGAGCAGTTCTTC
CASRLAGEQFF
>TRBV10-2|TRBJ2-1|TRBD2|NA
TGCGCCAGCAGTGAGCTGAGCGGGAGGTCCTACAATGAGCAGTTCTTC
CASSELSGRSYNEQFF
>TRBV19|TRBJ2-7|NA|NA
TGTGCCAGTAGCATCACTAGCAAATCCTCCTACGAGCAGTACTTC
CASSITSKSSYEQYF
>TRBV5-1|TRBJ1-2|NA|once
TGCGCCAGCAGCTCGGACAACTATGGCTACACCTTC
CASSSDNYGYTF
>TRBV7-2|TRBJ1-2|NA|NA
TGTGCCAGCAGCCCGGAAGGCTATGGCTACACCTTC
CASSPEGYGYTF
>TRBV7-2|TRBJ2-5|TRBD2|NA
TGTGCCAGCAGCACCGGACTAGCGGGAGCTGATGAGACCCAGTACTTC
CASSTGLAGADETQYF
>TRBV27|TRBJ2-7|NA|NA
TGTGCCAGCAGTCAACCGGGACAAAATGACGAGCAGTACTTC
CASSQPGQNDEQYF
>TRBV28|TRBJ2-2|TRBD1|NA
TGTGCCAGCGGGGGACAGGGAGGGAACACCGGGGAGCTGTTTTTT
CASGGQGGNTGELFF
>TRBV28|TRBJ2-7|NA|few
TGTGCCAGCATCAGAGACAGCTTCTCCTACGAGCAGTACTTC
CASIRDSFSYEQYF
>TRBV5-1|TRBJ2-5|NA|NA
TGCGCCAGCAGCTTGGGTACAGGGCCTAGGGAGACCCAGTACTTC
CASSLGTGPRETQYF
>TRBV25-1|TRBJ2-7|TRBD1|NA
TGTGCCAGCGCAGGGGGCGCGGGGGAGCAGTACTTC
CASAGGAGEQYF
>TRBV7-9|TRBJ2-2|TRBD2|NA
TGTGCCAGCAGCCCTGGACTAGCGGTTTTCACCGGGGAGCTGTTTTTT
CASSPGLAVFTGELFF
>TRBV7-9|TRBJ2-6|TRBD2|NA
TGTGCCAGCAGCGCGGGGGGAGCGTTGGTCAACGTCCTGACTTTC
CASSAGGALVNVLTF
>TRBV15|TRBJ1-5|NA|NA
TGTGCCACCAGCAGAGATCGGGGGAGAAATCAGCCCCAGCATTTT
CATSRDRGRNQPQHF
>TRBV7-8|TRBJ1-5|NA|NA
TGTGCCAGCAGCTTCGGGGGAGATGGGCAGCCCCAGCATTTT
CASSFGGDGQPQHF
>TRBV4-3|TRBJ2-7|NA|once
TGCGCCAGCAGCCAACGGGGTGGCAGCGAGCAGTACTTC
CASSQRGGSEQYF
>TRBV5-1|TRBJ2-7|NA|NA
TGCGCCAGCAGCTGGGGGAAGGGGCGGGTTGGCTACGAGCAGTACTTC
CASSWGKGRVGYEQYF
>TRBV15|TRBJ2-7|NA|NA
TGTGCCACCAGCGAGACGGGGCAGGGCAGCTCCTACGAGCAGTACTTC
CATSETGQGSSYEQYF
>TRBV6-6|TRBJ2-1|TRBD1|NA
TGTGCCAGCAGTCCGGACAGGGAATTAAGTCAGCAGTTCTTC
CASSPDRELSQQFF
>TRBV19|TRBJ2-7|NA|NA
TGTGCCAGTAGTGTCGCCAGATACTCCTACGAGCAGTACTTC
CASSVARYSYEQYF
>TRBV7-8|TRBJ2-3|NA|NA
TGTGCCAGCAGCTTCTCGTCCGAGCATCGCACAGATACGCAGTATTTT
CASSFSSEHRTDTQYF
>TRBV18|TRBJ2-7|TRBD2|few
TGTGCCAGCTCACCGGCGAGCGGGAGGTACTCCTACGAGCAGTACTTC
CASSPASGRYSYEQYF
>TRBV10-1|TRBJ2-5|NA|NA
TGCGCCAGCAGTGAAGCACTGGGGGAGACCCAGTACTTC
CASSEALGETQYF
>TRBV28|TRBJ2-7|NA|NA
TGTGCCAGCAGCCCCCCCGGTCCGTTCGGGCAGTACTTC
CASSPPGPFGQYF
>TRBV18|TRBJ1-4|NA|NA
TGTGCCAGCTCTCTTTCGCTTTCACGGCGGACTAATGAAAAACTGTTTTTT
CASSLSLSRRTNEKLFF
>TRBV7-9|TRBJ2-6|NA|NA
TGTGCCAGCAGCTTTCAGGTCACTGGGGCCAACGTCCTGACTTTC
CASSFQVTGANVLTF
>TRBV18|TRBJ2-7|NA|NA
TGTGCCAGCTCACTCCCGAGCTCCTACGAGCAGTACTTC
CASSLPSSYEQYF
>TRBV2|TRBJ2-2|TRBD2|NA
TGTGCCTCCCAGGGGGTCAGCGGGAGGTTGGACGGGGAGCTGTTTTTT
CASQGVSGRLDGELFF
>TRBV11-2|TRBJ1-4|TRBD1|NA
TGTGCCAGCAGCTCGTACCGACAGGGGACCGAAAAACTGTTTTTT
CASSSYRQGTEKLFF
>TRBV7-9|TRBJ1-3|TRBD1|NA
TGTGCCAGCAGTTTATACCGGGACAGCCTAGGAAACACCATATATTTT
CASSLYRDSLGNTIYF
>TRBV5-6|TRBJ2-1|NA|NA
TGTGCCAGCAGAGGACTTATCAATGAGCAGTTCTTC
CASRGLINEQFF
>TRBV15|TRBJ2-7|TRBD1|NA
TGTGCCACCAGCAGATCGGGACAGTCCTACGAGCAGTACTTC
CATSRSGQSYEQYF
>TRBV2|TRBJ1-2|TRBD1|NA
TGTGCCAGCAGTGAAGAACAGGGGGCTGGCTACACCTTC
CASSEEQGAGYTF
>TRBV5-5|TRBJ1-1|TRBD1|NA
TGTGCCAGCAGCTTGGGGACAGGGATGAACACTGAAGCTTTCTTT
CASSLGTGMNTEAFF
>TRBV6-1|TRBJ2-1|TRBD1|NA
TGTGCCAGCAGCGAAACAGGGGGCAGCTCCTACAATGAGCAGTTCTTC
CASSETGGSSYNEQFF
>TRBV7-8|TRBJ2-5|NA|NA
TGTGCCAGCAGCTTAGTGGTAGCGGTTCAAGAGACCCAGTACTTC
CASSLVVAVQETQYF
>TRBV4-3|TRBJ1-1|NA|NA
TGCGCCAGCAGCCAAGAAAGTTTTCCCCCTAAAGCTTTCTTT
CASSQESFPPKAFF
>TRBV27|TRBJ2-7|NA|NA
TGTGCCAGCAGTCCGCTCCCCCGGGCTAAGGACGAGCAGTACTTC
CASSPLPRAKDEQYF
>TRBV11-2|TRBJ2-7|NA|NA
TGTGCCAGCAGCCGATCAGGAGGCGGCCCCTACGAGCAGTACTTC
CASSRSGGGPYEQYF
>TRBV18|TRBJ2-1|NA|NA
TGTGCCAGCTCGCGCCTACCAGCCCTAGACAATGAGCAGTTCTTC
CASSRLPALDNEQFF